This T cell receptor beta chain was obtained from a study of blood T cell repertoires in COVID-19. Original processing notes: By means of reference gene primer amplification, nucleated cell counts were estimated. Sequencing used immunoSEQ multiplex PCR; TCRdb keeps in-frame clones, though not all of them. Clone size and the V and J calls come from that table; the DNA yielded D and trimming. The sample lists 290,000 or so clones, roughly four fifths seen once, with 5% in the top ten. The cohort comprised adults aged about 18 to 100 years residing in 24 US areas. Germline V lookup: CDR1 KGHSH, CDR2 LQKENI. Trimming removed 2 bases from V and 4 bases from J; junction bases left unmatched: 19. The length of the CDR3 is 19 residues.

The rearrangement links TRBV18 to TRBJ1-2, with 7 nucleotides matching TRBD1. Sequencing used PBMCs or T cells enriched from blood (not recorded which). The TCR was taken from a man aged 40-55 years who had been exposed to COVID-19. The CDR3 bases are TGTGCCAGCTCACCATTCGATTGGCAAACAGGGGACGTCAGCTATGGCTACACCTTC. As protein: CASSPFDWQTGDVSYGYTF.